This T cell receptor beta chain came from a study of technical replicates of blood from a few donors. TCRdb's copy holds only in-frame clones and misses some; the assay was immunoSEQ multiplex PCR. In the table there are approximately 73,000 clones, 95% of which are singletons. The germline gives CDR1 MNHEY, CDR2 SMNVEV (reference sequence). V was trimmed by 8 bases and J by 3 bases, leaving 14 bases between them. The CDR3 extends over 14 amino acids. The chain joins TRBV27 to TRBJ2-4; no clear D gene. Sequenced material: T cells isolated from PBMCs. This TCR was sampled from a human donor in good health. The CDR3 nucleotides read TGTGCCAGCTTTTCCTACAGCCACAAAAACATTCAGTACTTC. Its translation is CASFSYSHKNIQYF.